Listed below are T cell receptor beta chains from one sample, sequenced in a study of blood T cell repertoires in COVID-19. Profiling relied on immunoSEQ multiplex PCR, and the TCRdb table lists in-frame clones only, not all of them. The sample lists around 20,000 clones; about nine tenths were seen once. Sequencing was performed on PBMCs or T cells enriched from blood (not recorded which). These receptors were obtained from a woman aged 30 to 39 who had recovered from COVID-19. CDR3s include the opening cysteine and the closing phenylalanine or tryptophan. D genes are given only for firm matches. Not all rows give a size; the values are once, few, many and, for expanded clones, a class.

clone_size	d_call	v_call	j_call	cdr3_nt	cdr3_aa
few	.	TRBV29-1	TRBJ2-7	TGCAGCGTGGAACAGGGATCCTCCTACGAGCAGTACTTC	CSVEQGSSYEQYF
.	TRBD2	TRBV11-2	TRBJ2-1	TGTGCCAGCAGCTTAGCCCCCGGGAGGGAGCAGTTCTTC	CASSLAPGREQFF
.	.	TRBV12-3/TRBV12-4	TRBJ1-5	TGTGCCAGCACGACAGATAATCAGCCCCAGCATTTT	CASTTDNQPQHF
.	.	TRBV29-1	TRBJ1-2	TGCAGCACCCAAGACAGGTTTCCTGAATATGGCTACACCTTC	CSTQDRFPEYGYTF
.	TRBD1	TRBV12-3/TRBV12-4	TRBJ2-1	TGTGCCAGCAGTACCTTAACAGGGGATGAGCAGTTCTTC	CASSTLTGDEQFF
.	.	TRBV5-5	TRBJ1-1	TGTGCCAGCAGCTTGGTCGTGAACACTGAAGCTTTCTTT	CASSLVVNTEAFF
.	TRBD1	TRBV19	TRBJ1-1	TGTGCCACCCTAACCAGGGGGCCGGTTAACACTGAAGCTTTCTTT	CATLTRGPVNTEAFF
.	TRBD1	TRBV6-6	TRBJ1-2	TGTGCCAGCAGTCAAGGGGACAGGGCGAACTATGGCTACACCTTC	CASSQGDRANYGYTF
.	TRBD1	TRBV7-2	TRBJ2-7	TGTGCCAGCAGCTTTAAGTCGGACAGGCGGCACTACGAGCAGTACTTC	CASSFKSDRRHYEQYF
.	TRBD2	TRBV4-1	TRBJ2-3	TGCGCCAGCAGCCAAGAAGGGACTGCGGGGGGGCGGGATACGCAGTATTTT	CASSQEGTAGGRDTQYF
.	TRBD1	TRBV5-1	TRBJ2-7	TGCGCCAGCAGCATCCGGGACAGGGCTACCTCCTACGAGCAGTACTTC	CASSIRDRATSYEQYF
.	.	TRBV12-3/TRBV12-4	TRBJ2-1	TGTGCCAGCAGTTTTGGGGAAGGGGATGAGCAGTTCTTC	CASSFGEGDEQFF
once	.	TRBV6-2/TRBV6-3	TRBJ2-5	TGTGCCAGCAGTTACTTTCCGTCGGAGACCCAGTACTTC	CASSYFPSETQYF
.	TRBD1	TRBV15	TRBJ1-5	TGTGCCACCAGCCGCCCCTTAGGGGGCGGCGATCAGCCCCAGCATTTT	CATSRPLGGGDQPQHF
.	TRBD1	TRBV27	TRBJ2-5	TGTGCCAGCAGTGCCGACAGGGGCCCTCAAGAGACCCAGTACTTC	CASSADRGPQETQYF
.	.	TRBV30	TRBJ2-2	TGTGCCTGGAGTCTACAGGGTCCGACCGGGGAGCTGTTTTTT	CAWSLQGPTGELFF
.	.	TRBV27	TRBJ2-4	TGTGCCAGCAGAAGGTCCGGCCAGGGGCAAAACATTCAGTACTTC	CASRRSGQGQNIQYF
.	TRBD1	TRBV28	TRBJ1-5	TGTGCCAGCAGTTGGACAGGGGGCAATCAGCCCCAGCATTTT	CASSWTGGNQPQHF
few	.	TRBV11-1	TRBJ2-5	TGTGCCAGCAGCAGGGACAATACAGAGACCCAGTACTTC	CASSRDNTETQYF
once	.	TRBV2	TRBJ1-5	TGTGCCAGCAGTGAGGCCAGGGCGGCAAATCAGCCCCAGCATTTT	CASSEARAANQPQHF
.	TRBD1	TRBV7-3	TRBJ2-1	TGTGCCAGCAGCTCCCAGGCGGCAGGGGGCTTCTACAATGAGCAGTTCTTC	CASSSQAAGGFYNEQFF
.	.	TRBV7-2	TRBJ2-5	TGTGCCAGCAGCTCCCTCCAAGAGACCCAGTACTTC	CASSSLQETQYF
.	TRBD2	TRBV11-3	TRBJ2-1	TGTGCCAGCAGCACGAGCGGGGGGGGCTACAATGAGCAGTTCTTC	CASSTSGGGYNEQFF
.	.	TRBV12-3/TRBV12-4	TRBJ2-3	TGTGCCAGCAGTTTTATGGGGGCGGATACGCAGTATTTT	CASSFMGADTQYF
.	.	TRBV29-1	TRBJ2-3	TGCAGCGTTGATACGAGCGGGTTTGGCACAGATACGCAGTATTTT	CSVDTSGFGTDTQYF
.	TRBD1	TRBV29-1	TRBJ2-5	TGCAGCGCTCGACAGGGAACGGAGACCCAGTACTTC	CSARQGTETQYF
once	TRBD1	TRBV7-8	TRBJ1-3	TGTGCCAGCAGCTTATACGGGACAGTCCCTAGCTCTGGAAACACCATATATTTT	CASSLYGTVPSSGNTIYF
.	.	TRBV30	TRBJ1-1	TGTGCCTGGAGTCAGGCAGGGAAGACTGAAGCTTTCTTT	CAWSQAGKTEAFF
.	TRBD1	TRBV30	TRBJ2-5	TGTGCCTGGAGTGAGGGCAGGGGGATCCAAGAGACCCAGTACTTC	CAWSEGRGIQETQYF
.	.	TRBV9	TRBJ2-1	TGTGCCAGCAGCCCGTCCGGGGACTGGGGCAATGAGCAGTTCTTC	CASSPSGDWGNEQFF
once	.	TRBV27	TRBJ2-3	TGTGCCAGCAGTTTCCCTCTAGATACGCAGTATTTT	CASSFPLDTQYF
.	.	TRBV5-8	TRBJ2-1	TGTGCCAGCAGCTTAGGACTCTCGAGCTCCTACAATGAGCAGTTCTTC	CASSLGLSSSYNEQFF
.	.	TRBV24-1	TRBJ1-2	TGTGCCACCAGTGATTCTAATGGCTACACCTTC	CATSDSNGYTF
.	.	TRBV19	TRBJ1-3	TGTGCCAGTAAACGGGGGAGTAGCTCTGGAAACACCATATATTTT	CASKRGSSSGNTIYF
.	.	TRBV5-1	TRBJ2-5	TGCGCCAGCAGCTTAGGGGGTTACCAAGAGACCCAGTACTTC	CASSLGGYQETQYF
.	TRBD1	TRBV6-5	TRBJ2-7	TGTGCCAGCAGTTTAACAGGGGATTCGTCCTACGAGCAGTACTTC	CASSLTGDSSYEQYF
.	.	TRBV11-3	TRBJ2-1	TGTGCCAGCAGCTCCGGATCCGGACAATACAATGAGCAGTTCTTC	CASSSGSGQYNEQFF
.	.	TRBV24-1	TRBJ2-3	TGTGCCACCAGTGATGTAGGACAGAGCGATACGCAGTATTTT	CATSDVGQSDTQYF
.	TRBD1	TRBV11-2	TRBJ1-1	TGTGCCAGCAGCTTAATACAGGGGGCTGAAGCTTTCTTT	CASSLIQGAEAFF
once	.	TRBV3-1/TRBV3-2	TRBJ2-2	TGTGCCAGCAGCCAACTACTAAACACCGGGGAGCTGTTTTTT	CASSQLLNTGELFF